These 10 T cell receptor beta chains were sequenced from one sample in a study of blood T cell repertoires in COVID-19. Data came from immunoSEQ multiplex PCR; TCRdb stores just in-frame clones and leaves some out. The table shows approximately 240,000 clones, with 75% to 90% occurring only once. Sequencing was performed on PBMCs or T cells enriched from blood (not recorded which). The source of these receptors is a young woman with acute COVID-19.

V gene TRBV2 combines with J gene TRBJ1-2; TRBD1 might be the D (6 bases). In germline, CDR1 is SNHLY, CDR2 FYNNEI. Trimming cost V 3 bases and J 3 bases, with 11 bases left between them. This CDR3 is 14 amino acids long. The DNA of the CDR3 is TGTGCCAGCAGTGAGGACGCAGGGGACTATGGCTACACCTTC. Translated: CASSEDAGDYGYTF.

The V and J genes are TRBV28 and TRBJ1-1, with D perhaps TRBD1 (5 bases). Germline V lookup: CDR1 MDHEN, CDR2 SYDVKM. The ends were cut back, 3 bases at V and 0 bases at J, with 17 bases in the middle. The CDR3 has 17 amino acids. The DNA for the CDR3 is TGTGCCAGCAGTTTTCTCGTTAGGCAGGGAATGAACACTGAAGCTTTCTTT. As protein: CASSFLVRQGMNTEAFF.

The CDR3 sequence is CASSSRATGELFF. CDR3 bases: TGTGCCAGCAGCTCGAGGGCGACCGGGGAGCTGTTTTTT. V is TRBV7-3 and J is TRBJ2-2; possible D gene TRBD2, 5 bases. This CDR3 is 13 amino acids long. The germline V gene encodes CDR1 SGHTA and CDR2 FQGTGA. V was cut by 4 bases and J by 5 bases, with 8 bases left in between.

The CDR3 reads CATRSHSVYSNQPQHF. The CDR3 bases are TGTGCCACCCGCTCCCATTCCGTTTACAGTAACCAGCCCCAGCATTTT. The chain is built from TRBV24-1 and TRBJ1-5; no clear D. V dropped 9 bases and J dropped 7 bases, with 24 bases sitting between them. The CDR3 is made up of 16 amino acids. Germline assignment: CDR1 KGHDR and CDR2 SFDVKD.

The chain is built from TRBV5-1 and TRBJ2-7, with D perhaps matching TRBD1 (6 bases). CDR1 and CDR2 from the germline V gene are SGHRS and YFSETQ. CDR3 length: 14 amino acids. V was pared by 3 bases and J by 1 base, with 11 bases between. CDR3 coding DNA: TGCGCCAGCAGCTCTGGACAGCTATCCTACGAGCAGTACTTC. This gives the protein CASSSGQLSYEQYF.

The CDR3 spells CASSQSSTGLGNQPQHF. The DNA of the CDR3 is TGTGCCAGCAGCCAGAGTTCAACAGGGCTCGGCAATCAGCCCCAGCATTTT. This rearrangement joins TRBV5-6 to TRBJ1-5, with D perhaps TRBD1 (6 bases). CDR3 length: 17 residues. The germline V gene encodes CDR1 SGHDT and CDR2 YYEEEE. The V end lost 4 bases, the J end lost 2 bases, and 19 bases lay between the germline ends.

On this clone itself: Other DNA sequences in the sample encode the same CDR3. The V gene is TRBV28, the J gene TRBJ1-6; no firm D call. V was pared by 4 bases and J by 8 bases, with 6 bases between. Germline values: CDR1 MDHEN, CDR2 SYDVKM. The CDR3 loop spans 12 amino acids. Written as DNA, the CDR3 is TGTGCCAGCAGTTCCGGGGATTCACCCCTCCACTTT. It yields the protein CASSSGDSPLHF.

Only one count was recorded for this clone. This sequence joins TRBV19 and TRBJ2-1, with 9 bases matching TRBD2. Germline loops: CDR1 LNHDA, CDR2 SQIVND (reference sequence). CDR3 length: 15 residues. V lost 2 bases and J lost 6; bases outside the gene matches: 5. CDR3 sequence: CASSIIAGEPNEQFF. The DNA for the CDR3 is TGTGCCAGTAGTATAATAGCGGGAGAACCCAATGAGCAGTTCTTC.

This rearrangement joins TRBV7-2 to TRBJ1-1, with a weak D call TRBD1 (6 bases). Trimming pared 5 bases from V and 7 bases from J, leaving 20 bases between. This CDR3 has 15 amino acids. Germline CDR1 SGHTA, CDR2 FQGNSA. CDR3 in amino acids: CASSLRDNWFSEAFF. The CDR3 DNA reads TGTGCCAGCAGCCTCCGGGACAATTGGTTTAGTGAAGCTTTCTTT.

V is TRBV2 and J is TRBJ1-1; TRBD1 matches 8 bases. V dropped 6 bases and J dropped 2; count of bases not matched to a gene: 8. This CDR3 spans 15 amino acids. Germline V CDR1 and CDR2: SNHLY, FYNNEI. The CDR3 coding sequence is TGTGCCAGCAGGGACGGACAGGGATTAAACACTGAAGCTTTCTTT. Its protein product is CASRDGQGLNTEAFF.